Following are 6 T cell receptor beta chains from one sample sequenced in a study of T cell responses to AZD1222 COVID-19 vaccine. Sequenced by immunoSEQ multiplex PCR; TCRdb stores in-frame clones only, minus some. Here the sample spans about 25,000 clones, roughly 91% being singletons. The source material was peripheral blood, sampled 28 days after the second AZD1222 dose. The receptors originated from an adult who received the AZD1222 COVID-19 vaccine.

The rearrangement joins TRBV29-1 to TRBJ1-2, with D perhaps matching TRBD1 (5 bases). Germline values: CDR1 SQVTM, CDR2 ANQGSEA. This CDR3 is 11 amino acids long. V lost 7 bases to trimming and J lost 3 bases, with 9 bases between them. The CDR3 DNA is TGCAGCGCGGGGGACGACTATGGCTACACCTTC. Encoded protein: CSAGDDYGYTF.

The V call is TRBV5-6, the J call TRBJ1-2; no firm D call. The CDR3 has 12 amino acids. V was clipped by 0 bases and J by 8 bases, with 8 bases between them. Germline V gene data show CDR1 as SGHDT and CDR2 as YYEEEE. CDR3 nucleotides: TGTGCCAGCAGCTTGGTAGAATCCGGCTACACCTTC. Its protein product is CASSLVESGYTF.

This clone ranks as medium-sized. The genes are TRBV9 and TRBJ2-1; D not certain. The CDR3 loop spans 14 amino acids. The germline V gene encodes CDR1 SGDLS and CDR2 YYNGEE. Trimming took off 4 bases at V and 7 bases at J, with 15 bases between the two ends. The CDR3 region is CASSPSDLGNEQFF. The CDR3 DNA is TGTGCCAGCAGCCCCTCGGACCTGGGGAATGAGCAGTTCTTC.

V gene TRBV29-1 combines with J gene TRBJ1-1; possibly TRBD1 for D (5 bases). The V end lost 6 bases, the J end lost 8 bases, and 25 bases lay between the germline ends. Per the germline V gene, CDR1 is SQVTM and CDR2 is ANQGSEA. This CDR3 region has 15 residues. The CDR3 bases are TGCAGCGTCGCGGCGGGGACGACACTACTCCGAGAAGCTTTCTTT. Translation: CSVAAGTTLLREAFF. The whole variable domain, filled in from reference TRBV29-1 and TRBJ1-1, reads SAVISQKPSRDICQRGTSLTIQCQVDSQVTMMFWYRQQPGQSLTLIATANQGSEATYESGFVIDKFPISRPNLTFSTLTVSNMSPEDSSIYLCSVAAGTTLLREAFFGQGTRLTVV.

This chain joins TRBV12-3 or TRBV12-4 and TRBJ2-1, with TRBD2 as a possible D gene (6 bases). The V and J ends lost 2 bases and 10 bases respectively, with 12 bases between them. CDR3 size: 13 residues. CDR3 coding DNA: TGTGCCAGCAGTTTACGCGGGGACGGGGAGCAGTTCTTC. Its protein product is CASSLRGDGEQFF.

CDR3 in amino acids: CASSDVAGNHEQYF. The CDR3, as DNA: TGTGCCAGTAGTGACGTAGCGGGAAATCACGAGCAGTACTTC. The rearrangement uses TRBV19 and TRBJ2-7, with 8 positions matching TRBD2. This CDR3 has 14 amino acids. Germline V gives CDR1 LNHDA, CDR2 SQIVND (reference sequence). V lost 5 bases and J lost 5; bases outside the gene matches: 8.